Listed here are 3 T cell receptor beta chains from one sample, sequenced in a study of identical twins (dated by TCRdb to about 2016). Library generation was performed with 5' RACE. TCRdb names Illumina HiSeq 2000 as the instrument used. TCRdb reanalyzed the raw reads on its own, using fastp at Q25 for trimming and MiXCR for clone calling, and kept in-frame beta chains. Records with the same CDR3 protein are collapsed into one entry carrying the most frequent genes and DNA. The table for this sample lists approximately 230,000 distinct CDR3 sequences; about 6.7% of them were counted only once. Roughly 15% of the sample is in the top ten clones. These data also featured in a second study, about T cells expressing NK-cell markers.

Sequenced sample: CD8+ T cells sorted from blood. Receptors were obtained from a young woman in good health.

This clonotype was counted only a few times. The V call is TRBV11-2, the J call TRBJ2-1; 10 bases are shared with TRBD2. V was clipped by 4 bases and J by 5 bases; unmatched bases: 14. CDR3 length: 18 residues. The germline V gene has CDR1 SGHAT and CDR2 FQNNGV. CDR3 nucleotides: TGTGCCAGCAGCTCACGCCCCGCCAGCGGGAGGGGCGACAATGAGCAGTTCTTC. It is translated as CASSSRPASGRGDNEQFF. The complete variable domain, with remaining parts taken from reference TRBV11-2 and TRBJ2-1, reads EAGVAQSPRYKIIEKRQSVAFWCNPISGHATLYWYQQILGQGPKLLIQFQNNGVVDDSQLPKDRFSAERLKGVDSTLKIQPAKLEDSAVYLCASSSRPASGRGDNEQFFGPGTRLTVL.

In this sample, this clonotype turned up many times. The chain couples TRBV27 to TRBJ2-3; D tentatively fits TRBD1 or TRBD2 (6 bases each). From germline, CDR1 is MNHEY and CDR2 SMNVEV (reference sequence). The germline V and J ends were trimmed by 8 bases and 3 bases, with 24 bases remaining between them. The CDR3 extends over 17 amino acids. The CDR3 spells CASGRVPRGGLTDTQYF. The CDR3, as DNA: TGTGCCAGCGGGCGTGTTCCCAGGGGAGGTTTAACAGATACGCAGTATTTT.

In its sample, this clonotype was seen many times. The chain links TRBV7-9 to TRBJ1-2, with 10 bases lining up with TRBD1. The V gene end was trimmed by 7 bases and the J gene end by 0 bases; junction bases not matched to a gene: 11. CDR1 SEHNR and CDR2 FQNEAQ come from the germline V gene (reference sequence). CDR3 length: 17 residues. The chain's CDR3 is CASTLMGQGFSNYGYTF. CDR3 DNA sequence: TGTGCCAGCACCCTTATGGGACAGGGGTTTTCTAACTATGGCTACACCTTC. The variable domain in full, with the rest retrieved from reference TRBV7-9 and TRBJ1-2, is DTGVSQNPRHKITKRGQNVTFRCDPISEHNRLYWYRQTLGQGPEFLTYFQNEAQLEKSRLLSDRFSAERPKGSFSTLEIQRTEQGDSAMYLCASTLMGQGFSNYGYTFGSGTRLTVV.